This T cell receptor beta chain was obtained from a study of T cell responses to AZD1222 COVID-19 vaccine. Assay used: immunoSEQ multiplex PCR; TCRdb lists only in-frame clones, some missing. Of about 76,000 clones in the sample, 65% to 80% were seen once. V shed 5 bases and J shed 12 bases, with 11 bases lying between them. This CDR3 is 12 amino acids long. The chain couples TRBV12-3 or TRBV12-4 to TRBJ1-6; no clear D gene. The sample consisted of peripheral blood, taken 28 days after the second dose of the MenACWY control vaccine. The source of this sequence is an adult who received the MenACWY meningococcal vaccine as a control. CDR3 coding DNA: TGTGCCAGCAGTCCGACGAACATACCCCTCCACTTT. As protein: CASSPTNIPLHF.